The T cell receptor (beta chain) described here comes from a study of T cell responses to AZD1222 COVID-19 vaccine. The study's findings and limits: Increased Spike-specific TCR breadth and depth were observed after two AZD1222 doses. As reported, nearly half of all spike-specific TCRs target variant regions that are unmutated.

About this clone itself: Antigen: not known.

The CDR3 consists of 13 residues. V gave up 7 bases and J gave up 6 bases; unmatched junction bases: 9. Germline lookup yields CDR1 SGHRS and CDR2 YFSETQ. Here immunoSEQ multiplex PCR was the method, and the copy in TCRdb shows in-frame clones only, minus some. The sample lists approximately 150,000 clones; 92% were seen once. The specimen was peripheral blood, collected on day 0 of AZD1222 vaccination. The chain couples TRBV5-1 to TRBJ1-1, with TRBD1 matching over 7 bases. The TCR originated in an adult in good health. The CDR3 loop reads CASRAGGFAEAFF. The CDR3 DNA is TGCGCCAGCCGGGCAGGGGGATTTGCTGAAGCTTTCTTT.